One T cell receptor beta chain is described in this entry. The data were obtained in a study of blood T cell repertoires in COVID-19. Germline CDR1 reads SNHLY; CDR2 reads FYNNEI. The CDR3 runs to 15 residues. The V gene end was trimmed by 4 bases and the J gene end by 4 bases; junction bases not matched to a gene: 4. Authors' processing steps: Amplified reference gene primers provided the basis for estimating nucleated cell counts. The repertoire was sequenced with immunoSEQ multiplex PCR; TCRdb's copy has only in-frame clones and lacks some. D and trimming come from the DNA, and the V and J calls and clone size come from that table. The table includes almost 250,000 clones, approximately 89% detected once.

The TCR was taken from a woman aged 55-75 years who had recovered from COVID-19. The chain combines TRBV2 with TRBJ2-6, with TRBD1 matching 7 bases. The sequenced sample was peripheral blood. This chain's CDR3 is CASSVQGTGANVLTF. The CDR3 DNA is TGTGCCAGCAGTGTACAGGGGACGGGGGCCAACGTCCTGACTTTC.